The next 4 T cell receptor beta chains were all read from a single sample in a study of cytomegalovirus exposure and HLA in healthy donors. Both 60 Vbeta primers and 13 Jbeta primers went into the PCR. Sequencing was performed with immunoSEQ multiplex PCR; in TCRdb, only in-frame clones are kept and a portion is missing. The repertoire holds roughly 92,000 clones, with 80% as singletons. The specimen sequenced was PBMCs. Receptors originate from a woman in her forties or fifties in good health and CMV-seropositive.

This clone came up a few times. The chain is built from TRBV5-6 and TRBJ1-1; D is undetermined. This CDR3 region has 14 residues. V was shortened by 0 bases and J by 1 base, with 7 bases between the two germline ends. Per germline, CDR1 SGHDT and CDR2 YYEEEE. In nucleotides, the CDR3 is TGTGCCAGCAGCTTGGGTTCCAGGAACACTGAAGCTTTCTTT. As protein: CASSLGSRNTEAFF.

This chain joins TRBV30 and TRBJ2-2; TRBD2 matches at 12 bases. The CDR3 consists of 15 residues. CDR1 and CDR2 (germline): GTSNPN, SVGIG (reference sequence). Germline trimming cut 3 bases from V and 6 bases from J; bases unmatched to any gene: 5. The chain's CDR3 is CAWSPASGGAGELFF. The DNA for the CDR3 is TGTGCCTGGAGCCCAGCTAGCGGGGGGGCCGGGGAGCTGTTTTTT.

The V gene is TRBV4-2, the J gene TRBJ1-1, with TRBD1 matching 7 bases. In germline, CDR1 is LGHNA, CDR2 YNFKEQ. The J segment lost 3 bases and the V segment lost 4 bases, leaving 8 bases of the junction unmatched. The length of the CDR3 is 15 residues. This chain's CDR3 is CASSRTGQAHTEAFF. CDR3 DNA sequence: TGTGCCAGCAGCCGAACTGGACAGGCCCACACTGAAGCTTTCTTT.

This clone was counted a few times. V usage is TRBV5-6 and J usage is TRBJ2-2; 11 nucleotides align to TRBD2. The CDR3 length is 14 residues. The junction had 5 bases not matched to a gene; V was cut back by 4 bases and J by 9 bases. The germline CDR1 and CDR2 sequences are SGHDT and YYEEEE. Here the CDR3 reads CASSHSGRARELFF. CDR3 nucleotides: TGTGCCAGCAGCCATAGCGGGAGGGCCCGGGAGCTGTTTTTT.